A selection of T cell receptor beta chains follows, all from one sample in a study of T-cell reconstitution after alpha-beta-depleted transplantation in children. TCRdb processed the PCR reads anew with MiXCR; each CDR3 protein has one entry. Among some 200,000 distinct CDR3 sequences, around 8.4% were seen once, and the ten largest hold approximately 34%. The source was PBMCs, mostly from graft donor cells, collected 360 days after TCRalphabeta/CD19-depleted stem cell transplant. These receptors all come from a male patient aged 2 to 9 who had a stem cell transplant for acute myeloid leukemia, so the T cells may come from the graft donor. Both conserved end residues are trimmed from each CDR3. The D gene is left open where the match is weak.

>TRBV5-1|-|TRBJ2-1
ASSFRQDGNEQF
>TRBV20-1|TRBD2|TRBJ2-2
SVGLAGNTGELF
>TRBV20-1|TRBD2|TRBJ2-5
SAQTSGRIQETQY
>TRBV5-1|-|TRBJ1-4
ASSWGLPRAHEKLF
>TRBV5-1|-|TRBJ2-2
ASSLDRTRNTGELF
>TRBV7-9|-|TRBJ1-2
ASSPPSGPNYGYT
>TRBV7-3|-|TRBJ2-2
ASSFDNGGLITGELF
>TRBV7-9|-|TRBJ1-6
ASSSQVGSPLH
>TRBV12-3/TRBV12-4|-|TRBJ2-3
ASSPSSGLTDTQY
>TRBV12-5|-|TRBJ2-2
ASGLLRTGRGEGTGELF
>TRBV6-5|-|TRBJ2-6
ASSYERGSPGANVLT
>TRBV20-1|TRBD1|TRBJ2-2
SVLILPGGWDTGELF
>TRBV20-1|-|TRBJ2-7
SARQGPYEQY
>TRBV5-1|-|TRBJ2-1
ASSLWDNEQF
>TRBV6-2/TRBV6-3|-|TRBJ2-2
ASRPDMTGELF
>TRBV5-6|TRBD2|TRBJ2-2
ASSLGRRERTGELF
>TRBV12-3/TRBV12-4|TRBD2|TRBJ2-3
AVGGAGTDTQY
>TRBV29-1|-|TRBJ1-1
SVFTGLNTEAF
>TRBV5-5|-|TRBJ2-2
ASSFIDRRNTGELF
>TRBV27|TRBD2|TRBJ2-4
ASSPLTSSGAGAKNIQY